This TCR beta chain was captured by sequencing in a study of control samples from healthy donors and cancer patients. This clone was recorded at least ten times. Sequenced by immunoSEQ multiplex PCR; TCRdb stores in-frame clones only, minus some. The sample lists under 450,000 clones; around nine tenths were seen once. Source material: PBMCs. The receptor's source is a man between 40 and 49 years old with head and neck cancer.

For the CDR3, the DNA is TGTGCCAGCGCAGGGCGAGGCAATCAGCCCCAGCATTTT. The encoded protein is CASAGRGNQPQHF. The J gene is TRBJ1-5, the V gene TRBV2; maybe TRBD1 (5 bases). The V gene's germline CDR1 is SNHLY and CDR2 FYNNEI. V lost 8 bases, J lost 2 bases, and 10 bases lay in between. This CDR3 contains 13 residues.